A selection of T cell receptor beta chains follows, all from one sample in a study of T cells in Graves' hyperthyroidism and ophthalmopathy. Using its own MiXCR run on the multiplex PCR reads, TCRdb lists one record per CDR3 protein. This repertoire shows approximately 600,000 distinct CDR3 sequences, 14% found once; its top ten account for around 7%. The specimen was blood. Receptor source: a woman in her late teens or twenties with Graves' ophthalmopathy. Each CDR3 is given with its conserved first and last residue. The D gene is left open where the match is weak. Clone size, where shown, is once, few, many, or a class for clones that have expanded.

V,length,J,D,size,DNA,CDR3
TRBV2,14,TRBJ2-7,NA,NA,TGTGCCAGCAGAGCTACTGATTTAGGCCACGAGCAGTACTTC,CASRATDLGHEQYF
TRBV28,15,TRBJ2-1,NA,many,TGTGCCAGCAGTTTATGGGGGGAGTCGTACAATGAGCAGTTCTTC,CASSLWGESYNEQFF
TRBV19,16,TRBJ2-5,NA,NA,TGTGCCAGTAGTATCCCCGCTAGCGAGAGGTCGGAGACCCAGTACTTC,CASSIPASERSETQYF
TRBV3-1,17,TRBJ1-1,NA,many,TGTGCCAGCAGCCAAGAGGCCTATAGGGAGAAAAACACTGAAGCTTTCTTT,CASSQEAYREKNTEAFF
TRBV2,15,TRBJ2-5,TRBD1,few,TGTGCCAGCAGTGAATCTCGGACAGGGAGAGAGACCCAGTACTTC,CASSESRTGRETQYF
TRBV20-1,15,TRBJ2-1,TRBD2,NA,TGCAGTGCCTTCGGGACTAGCGGGAGGTGGCATGAGCAGTTCTTC,CSAFGTSGRWHEQFF
TRBV19,16,TRBJ1-3,TRBD1,NA,TGTGCCAGTAGTAACTGGGACAGGGGGAACGGAAACACCATATATTTT,CASSNWDRGNGNTIYF
TRBV12-3/TRBV12-4,13,TRBJ1-1,NA,many,TGTGCCAGCAGCTTACCTGACGGCACTGAAGCTTTCTTT,CASSLPDGTEAFF
TRBV6-1,16,TRBJ1-3,NA,many,TGTGCCAGCAGTGATCGCCAGCAGTCCTCTGGAAACACCATATATTTT,CASSDRQQSSGNTIYF
TRBV11-2,14,TRBJ1-2,NA,NA,TGTGCCAGCAGCCACGGGCGGGGGGCTGGTGGCTACACCTTC,CASSHGRGAGGYTF
TRBV7-8,12,TRBJ1-1,NA,many,TGTGCCAGCAGCTTAGAATCCGCCCAAGCTTTCTTT,CASSLESAQAFF
TRBV12-3/TRBV12-4,13,TRBJ2-1,TRBD2,many,TGTGCCAGCAGGGGACTAGAACCCAATGAGCAGTTCTTC,CASRGLEPNEQFF
TRBV4-2,17,TRBJ2-2,NA,NA,TGTGCCAGCAGTCAGGGGGGACTAGAATATGGCACCGGGGAGCTGTTTTTT,CASSQGGLEYGTGELFF
TRBV12-3/TRBV12-4,14,TRBJ1-5,NA,many,TGTGCCAGCAGTTTATACGGGGGGGATCAGCCCCAGCATTTT,CASSLYGGDQPQHF
TRBV7-3,15,TRBJ2-1,TRBD1,NA,TGTGCCAGCAGCACAGACAGGGTAGCCTACAATGAGCAGTTCTTC,CASSTDRVAYNEQFF
TRBV30,19,TRBJ1-1,NA,few,TGTGCCTGGAGTGTACGTAGAGCCCCACCTACCTTCATGAACACTGAAGCTTTCTTT,CAWSVRRAPPTFMNTEAFF
TRBV5-8,15,TRBJ2-7,TRBD1,NA,TGTGCCAGCAGCCCGGAGGTATCAGGGGGCTACGAGCAGTACTTC,CASSPEVSGGYEQYF
TRBV4-3,16,TRBJ2-6,NA,NA,TGCGCCAGCAGCCAAGATACGGTCTCTGGGGCCAACGTCCTGACTTTC,CASSQDTVSGANVLTF
TRBV7-9,16,TRBJ2-5,TRBD1,NA,TGTGCCAGCAGCGCCCCCGGGACAGGGGGACAAGAGACCCAGTACTTC,CASSAPGTGGQETQYF
TRBV5-4,12,TRBJ2-7,NA,NA,TGTGCCAGCAGCTCCCACTCCTACGAGCAGTACTTC,CASSSHSYEQYF
TRBV7-9,14,TRBJ1-1,NA,many,TGTGCCAGCAGCTTAGCGCTGGCGCTCACTGAAGCTTTCTTT,CASSLALALTEAFF
TRBV19,14,TRBJ2-7,TRBD2,NA,TGTGCCAGTAGCCCGACTAGCGGGAGAAGCGAGCAGTACTTC,CASSPTSGRSEQYF
TRBV20-1,11,TRBJ2-5,NA,NA,TGCAGTGCTAGAGAGACCGGGACTGGCTACTTC,CSARETGTGYF
TRBV3-1,14,TRBJ1-6,NA,NA,TGTGCCAGCAGCCAGGCGACCGGGAATTCACCCCTCCACTTT,CASSQATGNSPLHF
TRBV7-3,15,TRBJ1-2,TRBD1,few,TGTGCCAGCAGCTTAACCCGGGACAGTAACTATGGCTACACCTTC,CASSLTRDSNYGYTF
TRBV28,16,TRBJ1-1,TRBD1,NA,TGTGCCAGCAGTTCCATTTCGACAGGGATTAACACTGAAGCTTTCTTT,CASSSISTGINTEAFF
TRBV9,17,TRBJ2-3,NA,NA,TGTGCCAGCAGCGTAGAGGGCGGGACGGGGCGGACAGATACGCAGTATTTT,CASSVEGGTGRTDTQYF
TRBV2,15,TRBJ1-1,NA,many,TGTGCCCGAGGGAGGGAAGGGGACATGAACACTGAAGCTTTCTTT,CARGREGDMNTEAFF
TRBV10-3,14,TRBJ1-1,NA,many,TGTGCCATCAGACCGGGACACAAGAACACTGAAGCTTTCTTT,CAIRPGHKNTEAFF
TRBV20-1,16,TRBJ2-7,TRBD2,few,TGCAGTGCTAGCGGGCCTAGCGGGAGGGCCCCCTACGAGCAGTACTTC,CSASGPSGRAPYEQYF
TRBV5-6,15,TRBJ2-3,TRBD2,many,TGTGCCAGCTTCGCGGGAGTAAGAGTCACAGATACGCAGTATTTT,CASFAGVRVTDTQYF
TRBV19,17,TRBJ2-7,NA,NA,TGTGCCAGTACCTCGAGAAGCTTACAGGGAACGGGGAACGAGCAGTACTTC,CASTSRSLQGTGNEQYF
TRBV27,15,TRBJ1-2,TRBD1,many,TGTGCCAGCAGTTTATCCGGACAGGTCCACTATGGCTACACCTTC,CASSLSGQVHYGYTF
TRBV7-8,17,TRBJ1-1,NA,many,TGTGCCAGCAGCTCATCCTGGGTGAGGATACTGGACACTGAAGCTTTCTTT,CASSSSWVRILDTEAFF
TRBV20-1,14,TRBJ2-7,TRBD2,many,TGCAGTGCCCCATCCGGGACTAGCCCCTACGAGCAGTACTTC,CSAPSGTSPYEQYF
TRBV2,15,TRBJ2-7,TRBD1,many,TGTGCCAATACAGGACGGGACAGGGAATTCCACGAGCAGTACTTC,CANTGRDREFHEQYF
TRBV11-2,15,TRBJ2-7,TRBD1,many,TGTGCCAGCAGCACCTACAGGGGTAGGTCCTACGAGCAGTACTTC,CASSTYRGRSYEQYF
TRBV6-1,14,TRBJ2-1,NA,NA,TGTGCCAGCAGCTCCCCCAGGGCTGGGCATGAGCAGTTCTTC,CASSSPRAGHEQFF
TRBV30,12,TRBJ1-1,NA,many,TGTGCCTTGAGGGGCCCCTGGGGTGAAGCTTTCTTT,CALRGPWGEAFF
TRBV11-1,14,TRBJ2-1,NA,many,TGTGCCAGCAGCTTACTAAGTTCCTACAATGAGCAGTTCTTC,CASSLLSSYNEQFF
TRBV2,15,TRBJ2-3,TRBD2,many,TGTGCCAGCAGCGGGACTAGCGGGAGAGGTGATACGCAGTATTTT,CASSGTSGRGDTQYF
TRBV12-3/TRBV12-4,16,TRBJ2-7,NA,many,TGTGCCAGCAGTTTGTGGGGCTACCGGAGCTCCTACGAGCAGTACTTC,CASSLWGYRSSYEQYF
TRBV7-3,16,TRBJ2-3,TRBD1,NA,TGTGCCAGCAGCCCCCAGGGACAGGGTGGGACAGATACGCAGTATTTT,CASSPQGQGGTDTQYF
TRBV7-9,13,TRBJ1-1,NA,NA,TGTGCCAGCAAGGAGGGGGGGGACACTGAAGCTTTCTTT,CASKEGGDTEAFF
TRBV6-2/TRBV6-3,11,TRBJ2-7,NA,many,TGTGCCAGCAGTGGGTTCTACGAGCAGTACTTC,CASSGFYEQYF